The source of this TCR beta chain is a study of cytomegalovirus exposure and HLA in healthy donors. Notes on the study in general: The study labeled fewer than 200 TCR beta chains cytomegalovirus-associated. In an earlier analysis, about 87% or about 30%: the productive usage of most TCR beta V segments.

Amplification used 60 Vbeta primers and 13 Jbeta primers. The assay was immunoSEQ multiplex PCR, and TCRdb's table has in-frame clones only and misses some. Among more than 110,000 clones, approximately 73% were seen once, and the ten largest hold over 13%. Notes on this clone: Antigen specificity is unknown.

Trimming took off 8 bases at V and 7 bases at J, with 14 bases between the two ends. CDR1 is SQVTM and CDR2 is ANQGSEA in the germline V gene. The CDR3 runs 12 residues. The sequence was collected from a human donor in good health. Material: PBMCs. The chain employs TRBV29-1 and TRBJ2-2; TRBD1 is a possible D gene (6 bases). Here the CDR3 DNA reads TGCAGCACCCGAGGGGGTGGCGGGGAGCTGTTTTTT. Translation: CSTRGGGGELFF.